A selection of T cell receptor beta chains follows, all from one sample in a study of OX40 agonist ivuxolimab in advanced cancers. Clones were sequenced by immunoSEQ multiplex PCR, and TCRdb holds only the in-frame ones, with some missing. The sample records about 92,000 clones, 84% being singletons. The sequencing used CD4+ or CD8+ T cells sorted from blood, collected in a trial of the OX40 agonist ivuxolimab. These receptor sequences come from an adult with an advanced solid tumor such as melanoma, head and neck, liver or kidney cancer. CDR3s include the opening cysteine and the closing phenylalanine or tryptophan. D genes are given only for firm matches. Only some rows state a clone size, as once, few, many or a class for expanded clones.

cdr3_aa: CASSLGGPLLNSNQPQHF
cdr3_nt: TGTGCCAGCAGCTTGGGGGGGCCCCTCTTAAATAGCAATCAGCCCCAGCATTTT
j_call: TRBJ1-5
clone_size: .
v_call: TRBV5-6
d_call: .

cdr3_aa: CASSTGTGAYEQYF
cdr3_nt: TGTGCCAGTAGCACCGGGACAGGGGCCTACGAGCAGTACTTC
j_call: TRBJ2-7
clone_size: .
v_call: TRBV19
d_call: TRBD1

cdr3_aa: CASSLDGVGNQPQHF
cdr3_nt: TGTGCCAGCAGCTTAGACGGGGTCGGCAATCAGCCCCAGCATTTT
j_call: TRBJ1-5
clone_size: once
v_call: TRBV7-9
d_call: .

cdr3_aa: CASSLRGSGDEQYF
cdr3_nt: TGTGCCAGCAGTCTCCGAGGGTCTGGGGACGAGCAGTACTTC
j_call: TRBJ2-7
clone_size: .
v_call: TRBV27
d_call: .

cdr3_aa: CASSHRLANTDTQYF
cdr3_nt: TGTGCCAGCAGCCACCGACTAGCGAACACAGATACGCAGTATTTT
j_call: TRBJ2-3
clone_size: .
v_call: TRBV11-2
d_call: TRBD2

cdr3_aa: CASSSRRGDGLTEKLFF
cdr3_nt: TGTGCCAGCAGCTCTCGCCGAGGGGACGGCTTAACTGAAAAACTGTTTTTT
j_call: TRBJ1-4
clone_size: .
v_call: TRBV7-9
d_call: .

cdr3_aa: CASRPRDLGSYEQYF
cdr3_nt: TGTGCCAGCAGACCCCGGGACTTGGGCTCCTACGAGCAGTACTTC
j_call: TRBJ2-7
clone_size: .
v_call: TRBV6-1
d_call: .

cdr3_aa: CASSLATSETYNEQFF
cdr3_nt: TGTGCCAGCAGTTTAGCCACTAGCGAAACTTACAATGAGCAGTTCTTC
j_call: TRBJ2-1
clone_size: once
v_call: TRBV27
d_call: TRBD2

cdr3_aa: CASSLLAGSSYNEQFF
cdr3_nt: TGTGCCAGCAGTCTCCTAGCGGGGAGCTCCTACAATGAGCAGTTCTTC
j_call: TRBJ2-1
clone_size: .
v_call: TRBV27
d_call: TRBD2

cdr3_aa: CASVAGGSYEQYF
cdr3_nt: TGTGCCAGCGTAGCGGGGGGATCCTACGAGCAGTACTTC
j_call: TRBJ2-7
clone_size: .
v_call: TRBV6-1
d_call: TRBD2

cdr3_aa: CAWSRETGELFF
cdr3_nt: TGTGCCTGGAGTCGGGAAACCGGGGAGCTGTTTTTT
j_call: TRBJ2-2
clone_size: .
v_call: TRBV30
d_call: .

cdr3_aa: CASSLAGTSGRNQYF
cdr3_nt: TGTGCCAGCAGCTTGGCCGGGACTAGCGGGAGAAACCAGTACTTC
j_call: TRBJ2-5
clone_size: .
v_call: TRBV11-2
d_call: TRBD2

cdr3_aa: CASGPWDGGTYEQYF
cdr3_nt: TGTGCTAGTGGTCCATGGGACGGAGGCACCTACGAGCAGTACTTC
j_call: TRBJ2-7
clone_size: .
v_call: TRBV12-5
d_call: .

cdr3_aa: CASSLVHAQPQHF
cdr3_nt: TGTGCCAGCAGCTTAGTACACGCTCAGCCCCAGCATTTT
j_call: TRBJ1-5
clone_size: .
v_call: TRBV7-2
d_call: .

cdr3_aa: CASSGGLFFNQPQHF
cdr3_nt: TGTGCCAGCAGCGGGGGACTTTTTTTTAATCAGCCCCAGCATTTT
j_call: TRBJ1-5
clone_size: .
v_call: TRBV2
d_call: .

cdr3_aa: CASSQDEDTKYGYTF
cdr3_nt: TGCGCCAGCAGCCAAGATGAGGACACAAAGTATGGCTACACCTTC
j_call: TRBJ1-2
clone_size: .
v_call: TRBV4-1
d_call: .

cdr3_aa: CASSLGQRNSPLHF
cdr3_nt: TGTGCCAGCAGCCTGGGACAACGTAATTCACCCCTCCACTTT
j_call: TRBJ1-6
clone_size: .
v_call: TRBV5-6
d_call: .

cdr3_aa: CASSASGVYNEQFF
cdr3_nt: TGTGCCAGCAGTGCTAGCGGGGTTTACAATGAGCAGTTCTTC
j_call: TRBJ2-1
clone_size: .
v_call: TRBV27
d_call: TRBD2

cdr3_aa: CASSLGQGGEKLFF
cdr3_nt: TGCGCCAGCAGCTTGGGGCAGGGGGGTGAAAAACTGTTTTTT
j_call: TRBJ1-4
clone_size: .
v_call: TRBV5-1
d_call: TRBD1

cdr3_aa: CASSEGLGRNEQYF
cdr3_nt: TGCGCCAGCAGCGAGGGACTGGGGCGAAACGAGCAGTACTTC
j_call: TRBJ2-7
clone_size: .
v_call: TRBV5-1
d_call: .

cdr3_aa: CASSTRNSGANVLTF
cdr3_nt: TGTGCCAGTAGTACCAGAAACTCTGGGGCCAACGTCCTGACTTTC
j_call: TRBJ2-6
clone_size: .
v_call: TRBV19
d_call: .

cdr3_aa: CASSPWDRLNYEAFF
cdr3_nt: TGTGCCAGCAGTCCTTGGGACAGGCTCAATTATGAAGCTTTCTTT
j_call: TRBJ1-1
clone_size: .
v_call: TRBV2
d_call: TRBD1

cdr3_aa: CASSQIQGLDYGYTF
cdr3_nt: TGTGCCAGCAGCCAAATTCAGGGGCTGGACTATGGCTACACCTTC
j_call: TRBJ1-2
clone_size: .
v_call: TRBV16
d_call: .

cdr3_aa: CASSEDRGVQFF
cdr3_nt: TGTGCCAGCAGTGAAGATAGAGGTGTGCAGTTCTTC
j_call: TRBJ2-1
clone_size: .
v_call: TRBV2
d_call: .

cdr3_aa: CASSLAGQANTEAFF
cdr3_nt: TGTGCCAGCAGCCTCGCGGGACAGGCGAACACTGAAGCTTTCTTT
j_call: TRBJ1-1
clone_size: .
v_call: TRBV9
d_call: TRBD1

cdr3_aa: CASSVSGQAVGGYTF
cdr3_nt: TGTGCCAGCAGCGTATCGGGACAGGCGGTGGGTGGCTACACCTTC
j_call: TRBJ1-2
clone_size: .
v_call: TRBV9
d_call: TRBD1